These 20 T cell receptor beta chains originate from one sample sequenced in a study of human T cells and chemical hapten exposure. Noted time point: patch test 1, 2 weeks after DPC sensitization. The sample's treatment: therapeutic diphenylcyclopropenone sensitization with weekly scalp DPC. From the RACE reads, TCRdb called clonotypes with MiXCR, one entry per CDR3 protein. In the table there are 90,000 or so distinct CDR3 sequences, over 9.5% of which are singletons. This specimen consisted of whole blood, obtained in connection with sensitization to the hapten diphenylcyclopropenone (DPC). The source of these receptors is a man aged 40-49 years with alopecia areata. Some clones in this sample may be carry-over from other donors' samples.

This clonotype was seen a few times. The chain combines TRBV19 with TRBJ1-4; tentatively, D is TRBD1 (5 bases). The CDR3 has 16 residues. Trimming took 4 bases from V and 8 from J, leaving 20 bases between them. CDR1 and CDR2 from the germline V gene are LNHDA and SQIVND (reference sequence). CDR3 nucleotide sequence: TGTGCCAGTAGTAGCCCCGGGACCCGGAAAGACGAAAAACTGTTTTTT. Protein sequence: CASSSPGTRKDEKLFF.

This clonotype has more than one count but fewer than ten. The chain has TRBV29-1 and TRBJ2-3; D not resolved. Germline CDR1 SQVTM, CDR2 ANQGSEA. Trimming cost V 7 bases and J 2 bases, with 13 bases left between them. CDR3 length: 13 amino acids. The DNA for the CDR3 is TGCAGCGCCCGACATGAAATCACAGATACGCAGTATTTT. This codes for CSARHEITDTQYF.

The chain joins TRBV6-6 to TRBJ2-7; TRBD1 or TRBD2 may be the D gene (5 bases each). The germline CDR1 and CDR2 sequences are MNHNY and SVGAGI (reference sequence). V lost 4 bases and J lost 4, with 14 bases in between. The CDR3 contains 14 residues. DNA of the CDR3: TGTGCCAGCAGTTCCGGGACCGATGTATACGAGCAGTACGTC. This translates into CASSSGTDVYEQYV.

The rearrangement links TRBV7-9 to TRBJ2-3; D uncertain. The CDR3 spans 14 residues. Germline V CDR1 and CDR2: SEHNR, FQNEAQ (reference sequence). V lost 5 bases and J lost 0, with 9 bases in between. The CDR3 bases are TGTGCCAGCAGCCCCGGAGTGAGCACAGATACGCAGTATTTT. It codes for CASSPGVSTDTQYF.

The chain combines TRBV5-1 with TRBJ2-7; D remains unclear. The CDR3 consists of 15 residues. Trimming left V 0 bases short and J 0 bases short, with 10 bases between. Germline CDR1 reads SGHRS; CDR2 reads YFSETQ. Here the CDR3 reads CASSLGSTPSYEQYF. DNA for the CDR3: TGCGCCAGCAGCTTGGGATCGACTCCCTCCTACGAGCAGTACTTC.

This clonotype turned up a few times. This sequence joins TRBV28 and TRBJ1-5; no definite D call. V shed 6 bases and J shed 0 bases, with 18 bases lying between them. The CDR3 is made up of 17 amino acids. Germline V gene lookup returns CDR1 MDHEN and CDR2 SYDVKM. The CDR3 nucleotides are TGTGCCAGCAGCCCCGAGGGTTGGGCAAATAGCAATCAGCCCCAGCATTTT. Its translation: CASSPEGWANSNQPQHF.

This clonotype was picked up many times. This sequence joins TRBV6-5 and TRBJ2-2; weak D call: TRBD2 (7 bases). The V end was cut by 2 bases, the J end by 4 bases, with 11 bases between. Germline V gene data show CDR1 as MNHEY and CDR2 as SVGAGI. The CDR3 totals 15 residues. The CDR3 DNA sequence: TGTGCCAGCAGTTACGGGGGGGCGCCCACCGGGGAGCTGTTTTTT. Protein product: CASSYGGAPTGELFF.

The rearrangement joins TRBV28 to TRBJ2-7, with a possible D match to TRBD2 (5 bases). The CDR3 loop spans 14 amino acids. Looked up from germline, CDR1 is MDHEN and CDR2 is SYDVKM. V was pared by 6 bases and J by 1 base, with 13 bases between. CDR3 nucleotides: TGTGCCAGCAGGCCGCCGGGGAGATCCTACGAGCAGTACTTC. It yields the protein CASRPPGRSYEQYF.

This clonotype was counted a few times. The gene calls are TRBV12-3 or TRBV12-4 and TRBJ2-2; TRBD2 aligns across 7 bases. CDR3 length: 15 amino acids. V lost 9 bases to trimming and J lost 6 bases; unmatched junction nucleotides: 13. The DNA for the CDR3 is TGTGCCAGTAATGGTCAGACTAGCCGAGCCGGGGAGCTGTTTTTT. Amino acids: CASNGQTSRAGELFF.

The table lists this clonotype with a few counts. The gene calls are TRBV7-9 and TRBJ2-1; TRBD2 might be the D (7 bases). V gave up 4 bases and J gave up 6 bases, with 28 bases separating them. Germline V lookup: CDR1 SEHNR, CDR2 FQNEAQ (reference sequence). The length of the CDR3 is 19 residues. The DNA for the CDR3 is TGTGCCAGCAGCTCGTCGGACGGGGGGCGACTTTATCGATTCAATGAGCAGTTCTTC. It codes for CASSSSDGGRLYRFNEQFF.

This clonotype was observed a few times. The J gene is TRBJ2-3, the V gene TRBV4-3; TRBD2 aligns across 9 bases. With V trimmed by 0 bases and J by 0 bases, 4 bases remained unmatched. The CDR3 sequence is 17 residues long. Germline values: CDR1 LGHNA, CDR2 YSLEER. This CDR3 reads CASSQDFGTSSTDTQYF. In nucleotides, the CDR3 is TGCGCCAGCAGCCAAGATTTCGGGACTAGCAGCACAGATACGCAGTATTTT.

The sample holds a few counts of this clonotype. The chain uses TRBV25-1 and TRBJ2-7; D assignment may be TRBD1 or TRBD2 (5 bases each). There are 12 residues in the CDR3. V was cut by 6 bases and J by 6 bases, with 12 bases left in between. The V gene's germline CDR1 is MGHDK and CDR2 SYGVNS. CDR3 nucleotide sequence: TGTGCCAGCAGGGGGGACGGAGCCGAGCAGTACTTC. Protein: CASRGDGAEQYF.

CDR3 in amino acids: CASSETPLETGELFF. As DNA, the CDR3 is TGTGCCAGCAGCGAGACCCCCTTGGAGACCGGGGAGCTGTTTTTT. The rearrangement links TRBV9 to TRBJ2-2, with D uncertain. The CDR3 consists of 15 residues. The V gene's germline CDR1 is SGDLS and CDR2 YYNGEE. V shed 3 bases and J shed 5 bases, with 14 bases lying between them. The variable domain in full, completed from reference TRBV9 and TRBJ2-2, reads DSGVTQTPKHLITATGQRVTLRCSPRSGDLSVYWYQQSLDQGLQFLIQYYNGEERAKGNILERFSAQQFPDLHSELNLSSLELGDSALYFCASSETPLETGELFFGEGSRLTVL.

This clonotype was observed many times. The chain recombines TRBV29-1 with TRBJ2-3; no clear D. The CDR3 runs to 12 residues. V lost 4 bases to trimming and J lost 2 bases, with 7 bases between them. CDR1 SQVTM and CDR2 ANQGSEA come from the germline V gene. The CDR3 sequence: CSVAPYTDTQYF. DNA for the CDR3: TGCAGCGTTGCTCCATACACAGATACGCAGTATTTT.

This clonotype came up a few times. The V gene is TRBV7-3, the J gene TRBJ1-1; 9 positions agree with TRBD1. V lost 5 bases, J lost 1 base, and 11 bases stayed unmatched. This CDR3 spans 17 amino acids. Germline V gene lookup returns CDR1 SGHTA and CDR2 FQGTGA. CDR3: CASSRRGTGLSNTEAFF. As DNA, the CDR3 is TGTGCCAGCAGCCGGCGGGGGACAGGGCTTTCGAACACTGAAGCTTTCTTT.

This chain links TRBV12-3 or TRBV12-4 with TRBJ1-4, with a possible D match to TRBD1 (6 bases). The CDR3 contains 14 residues. Trimming took off 6 bases at V and 4 bases at J, with 12 bases between the two ends. This CDR3 is CASSRGHSNEKLFF. DNA for the CDR3: TGTGCCAGCAGCCGGGGACATAGTAATGAAAAACTGTTTTTT.

This clonotype was recorded a few times. V usage is TRBV3-1 and J usage is TRBJ2-1; tentatively, D is TRBD2 (5 bases). V shed 1 base and J shed 9 bases, with 16 bases lying between them. Germline V gene sequence: CDR1 LGHDT, CDR2 YNNKEL (reference sequence). The CDR3 totals 15 residues. The CDR3, as DNA: TGTGCCAGCAGCCAAGTCGACACGGTCAGCGGTGAGCAGTTCTTC. Translating it yields CASSQVDTVSGEQFF.

This clonotype was seen a handful of times. This chain connects TRBV10-3 to TRBJ1-3, with TRBD1 as a possible D gene (5 bases). Germline values: CDR1 ENHRY, CDR2 SYGVKD. V was clipped by 6 bases and J by 8 bases, with 20 bases between them. This CDR3 spans 15 amino acids. The CDR3 loop is CAISEGAGGSDTIYF. In DNA, the CDR3 is TGTGCCATCAGCGAAGGGGCCGGAGGCTCCGACACCATATATTTT.

This clonotype showed up just a few times. The genes are TRBV6-5 and TRBJ2-5; 9 nucleotides align to TRBD2. V trimming: 6 bases; J trimming: 1 base; junction bases outside the gene matches: 3. Germline-derived CDR1 and CDR2 are MNHEY and SVGAGI. This CDR3 spans 14 amino acids. The chain's CDR3 is CASSRTSAQETQYF. CDR3 nucleotides: TGTGCCAGCAGCCGGACTAGCGCCCAAGAGACCCAGTACTTC.

This clonotype was seen a few times. V gene TRBV6-2 or TRBV6-3 combines with J gene TRBJ2-1, with no clear D. The germline V gene has CDR1 MNHEY and CDR2 SVGEGT. V lost 5 bases and J lost 7, with 9 bases in between. The CDR3 sequence is 12 residues long. The DNA for the CDR3 is TGTGCCAGCAGTCTCCGGGTAAATGAGCAGTTCTTC. It yields the protein CASSLRVNEQFF.